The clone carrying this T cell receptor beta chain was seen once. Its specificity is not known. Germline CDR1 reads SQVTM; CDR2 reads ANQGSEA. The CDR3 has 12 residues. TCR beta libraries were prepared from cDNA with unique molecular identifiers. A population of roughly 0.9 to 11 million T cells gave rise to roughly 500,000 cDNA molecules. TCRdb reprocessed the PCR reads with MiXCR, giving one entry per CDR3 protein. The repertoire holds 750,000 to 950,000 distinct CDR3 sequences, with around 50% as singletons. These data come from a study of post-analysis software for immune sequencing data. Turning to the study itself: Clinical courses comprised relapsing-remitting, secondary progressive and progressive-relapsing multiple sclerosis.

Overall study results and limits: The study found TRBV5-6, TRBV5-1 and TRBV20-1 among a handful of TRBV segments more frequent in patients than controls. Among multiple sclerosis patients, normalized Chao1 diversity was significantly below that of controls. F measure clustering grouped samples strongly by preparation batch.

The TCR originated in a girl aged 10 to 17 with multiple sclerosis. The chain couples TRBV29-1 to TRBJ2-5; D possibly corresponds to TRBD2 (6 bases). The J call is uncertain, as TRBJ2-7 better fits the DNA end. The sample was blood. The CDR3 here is CSVRLVGYEQYF. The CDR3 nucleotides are TGCAGCGTGAGACTAGTGGGGTACGAGCAGTACTTC.